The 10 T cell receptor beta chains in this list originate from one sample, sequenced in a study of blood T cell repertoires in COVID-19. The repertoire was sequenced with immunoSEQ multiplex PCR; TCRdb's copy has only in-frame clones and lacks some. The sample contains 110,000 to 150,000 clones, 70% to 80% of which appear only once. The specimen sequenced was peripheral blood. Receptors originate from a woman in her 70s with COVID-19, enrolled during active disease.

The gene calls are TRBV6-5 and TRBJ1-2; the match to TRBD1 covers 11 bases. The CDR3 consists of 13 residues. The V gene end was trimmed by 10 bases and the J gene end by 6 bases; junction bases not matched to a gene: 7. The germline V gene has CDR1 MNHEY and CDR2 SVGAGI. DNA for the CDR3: TGTGCCAACCGAGGACAGGGGGCGGATGGCTACACCTTC. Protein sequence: CANRGQGADGYTF.

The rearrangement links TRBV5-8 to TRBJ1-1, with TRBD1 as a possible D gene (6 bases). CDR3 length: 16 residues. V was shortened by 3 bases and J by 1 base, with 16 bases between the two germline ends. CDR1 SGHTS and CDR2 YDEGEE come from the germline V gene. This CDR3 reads CASSWGGTGWNTEAFF. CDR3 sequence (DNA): TGTGCCAGCAGCTGGGGTGGCACAGGGTGGAACACTGAAGCTTTCTTT.

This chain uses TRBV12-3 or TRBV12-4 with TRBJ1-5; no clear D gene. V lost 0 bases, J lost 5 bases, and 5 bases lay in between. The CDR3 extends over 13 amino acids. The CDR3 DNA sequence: TGTGCCAGCAGTTTAGCGCGTGATCAGCCCCAGCATTTT. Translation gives CASSLARDQPQHF.

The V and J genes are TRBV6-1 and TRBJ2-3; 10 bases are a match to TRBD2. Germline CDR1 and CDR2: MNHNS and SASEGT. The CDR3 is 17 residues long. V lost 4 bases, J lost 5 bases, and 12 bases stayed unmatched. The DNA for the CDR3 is TGTGCCAGCAGTGTCCCCTCGGGGCTAGCGGGGGAAGATACGCAGTATTTT. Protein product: CASSVPSGLAGEDTQYF.

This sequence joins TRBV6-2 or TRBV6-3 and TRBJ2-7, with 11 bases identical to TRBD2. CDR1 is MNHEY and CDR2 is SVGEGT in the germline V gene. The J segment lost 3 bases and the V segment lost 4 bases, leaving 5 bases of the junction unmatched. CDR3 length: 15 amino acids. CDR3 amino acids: CASSFRGLAVYEQYF. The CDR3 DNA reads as TGTGCCAGCAGTTTTCGGGGACTAGCGGTCTACGAGCAGTACTTC.

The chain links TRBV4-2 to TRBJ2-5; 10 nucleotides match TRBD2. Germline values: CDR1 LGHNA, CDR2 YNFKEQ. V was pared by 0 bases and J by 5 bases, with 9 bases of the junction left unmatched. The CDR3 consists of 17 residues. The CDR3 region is CASSQDPERGGGETQYF. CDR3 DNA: TGTGCCAGCAGCCAAGATCCAGAGCGGGGGGGCGGGGAGACCCAGTACTTC.

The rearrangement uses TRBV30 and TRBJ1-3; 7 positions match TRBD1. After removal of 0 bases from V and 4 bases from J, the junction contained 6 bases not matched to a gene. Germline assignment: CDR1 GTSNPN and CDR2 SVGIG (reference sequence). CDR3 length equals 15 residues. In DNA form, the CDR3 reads TGTGCCTGGAGTGTAGTAGGGGGCTCGGGAAACACCATATATTTT. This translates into CAWSVVGGSGNTIYF.

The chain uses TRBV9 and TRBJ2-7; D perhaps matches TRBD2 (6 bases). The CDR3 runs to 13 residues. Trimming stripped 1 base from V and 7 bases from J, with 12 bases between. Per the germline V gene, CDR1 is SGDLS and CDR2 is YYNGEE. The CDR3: CASSVTDGGEQYF. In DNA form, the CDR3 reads TGTGCCAGCAGCGTAACGGACGGGGGAGAGCAGTACTTC.

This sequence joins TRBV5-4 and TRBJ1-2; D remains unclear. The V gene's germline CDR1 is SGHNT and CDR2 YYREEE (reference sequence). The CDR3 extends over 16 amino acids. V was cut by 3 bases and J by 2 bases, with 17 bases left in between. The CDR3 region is CASSSSLLSENYGYTF. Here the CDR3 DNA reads TGTGCCAGCAGCTCGTCACTTCTGAGCGAGAACTATGGCTACACCTTC.

The CDR3 region is CASSEAGRRETQYF. The CDR3, as DNA: TGTGCCAGCAGTGAAGCGGGCCGTCGGGAGACCCAGTACTTC. The V gene is TRBV6-1, the J gene TRBJ2-5; D is unclear. Germline values: CDR1 MNHNS, CDR2 SASEGT. With 0 bases removed from V and 5 bases from J, the gap between germline ends came to 10 bases. The CDR3 consists of 14 residues.